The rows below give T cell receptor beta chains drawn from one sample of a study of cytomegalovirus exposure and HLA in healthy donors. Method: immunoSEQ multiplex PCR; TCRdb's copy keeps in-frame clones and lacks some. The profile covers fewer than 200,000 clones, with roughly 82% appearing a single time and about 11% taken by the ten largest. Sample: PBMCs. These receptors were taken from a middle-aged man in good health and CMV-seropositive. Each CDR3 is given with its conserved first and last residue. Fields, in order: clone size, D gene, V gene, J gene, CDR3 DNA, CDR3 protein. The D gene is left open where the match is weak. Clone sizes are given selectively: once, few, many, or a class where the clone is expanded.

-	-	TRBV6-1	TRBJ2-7	TGTGCCAGCAGTGACCTAGGAACGGTGGTCGAGCAGTACTTC	CASSDLGTVVEQYF
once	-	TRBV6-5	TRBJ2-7	TGTGCCAGCAGTTACTCCCCGGGAACCTACGAGCAGTACTTC	CASSYSPGTYEQYF
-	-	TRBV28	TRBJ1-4	TGTGCCATAGAAGGGGGTGCAACTAATGAAAAACTGTTTTTT	CAIEGGATNEKLFF
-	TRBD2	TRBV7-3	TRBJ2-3	TGTGCCAGCAGCTTAAACAGCGGGAGAGGGGATACGCAGTATTTT	CASSLNSGRGDTQYF
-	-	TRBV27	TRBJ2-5	TGTGCCAGCAGTGAAGGGGCAGAGACCCAGTACTTC	CASSEGAETQYF
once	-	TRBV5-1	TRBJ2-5	TGCGCCAGCAGCTTCACAGGGTCCCATGAAGAGACCCAGTACTTC	CASSFTGSHEETQYF
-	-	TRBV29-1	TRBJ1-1	TGCAGCGTTGAAGGGTCTGCAGGGCGGACTGAAGCTTTCTTT	CSVEGSAGRTEAFF
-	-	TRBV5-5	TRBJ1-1	TGTGCCAGCAGCTTGGGATTACAGGATGGGACTGAAGCTTTCTTT	CASSLGLQDGTEAFF
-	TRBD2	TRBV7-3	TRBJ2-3	TGTGCCAGCAGCTTAAGGGGGCCTAGCGGGAGATCTGAGACAGATACGCAGTATTTT	CASSLRGPSGRSETDTQYF
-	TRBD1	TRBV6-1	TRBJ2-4	TGTGCCAGCCGGGGACAGGGGAGGGACATTCAGTACTTC	CASRGQGRDIQYF
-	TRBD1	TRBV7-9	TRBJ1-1	TGTGCCAGCAGCTTTCAGGGGGCAAAGGACACTGAAGCTTTCTTT	CASSFQGAKDTEAFF
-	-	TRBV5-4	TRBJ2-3	TGTGCCAGCAACGAGCGTAGCACAGATACGCAGTATTTT	CASNERSTDTQYF
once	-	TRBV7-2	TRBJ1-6	TGTGCCAGCAGCTCAGAGGGTAATTCACCCCTCCACTTT	CASSSEGNSPLHF
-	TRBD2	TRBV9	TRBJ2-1	TGTGCCAGCAGCCTGAGCCCAGCGGGAAAGGTCAATGAGCAGTTCTTC	CASSLSPAGKVNEQFF
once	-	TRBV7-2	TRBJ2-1	TGTGCCAGCAGCTTTTCCCCTAAGCAGTTCTTC	CASSFSPKQFF
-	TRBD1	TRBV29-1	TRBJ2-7	TGCAGCGTGTGGGACAGCAGATACGAGCAGTACTTC	CSVWDSRYEQYF
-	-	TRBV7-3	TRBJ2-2	TGTGCCAGCAGCCCCGGACTTTTGAACACCGGGGAGCTGTTTTTT	CASSPGLLNTGELFF
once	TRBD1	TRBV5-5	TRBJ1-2	TGTGCCAGCAGCTTTACCGGGACAGGGGACTATGGCTACACCTTC	CASSFTGTGDYGYTF
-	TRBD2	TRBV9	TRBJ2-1	TGTGCCAGCAGCGCCCGTAAGAGGCCTAGCGGGAGAGCTAATGAGCAGTTCTTC	CASSARKRPSGRANEQFF
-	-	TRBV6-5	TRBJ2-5	TGTGCCAGCAAGGGGGAGACCCAGTACTTC	CASKGETQYF